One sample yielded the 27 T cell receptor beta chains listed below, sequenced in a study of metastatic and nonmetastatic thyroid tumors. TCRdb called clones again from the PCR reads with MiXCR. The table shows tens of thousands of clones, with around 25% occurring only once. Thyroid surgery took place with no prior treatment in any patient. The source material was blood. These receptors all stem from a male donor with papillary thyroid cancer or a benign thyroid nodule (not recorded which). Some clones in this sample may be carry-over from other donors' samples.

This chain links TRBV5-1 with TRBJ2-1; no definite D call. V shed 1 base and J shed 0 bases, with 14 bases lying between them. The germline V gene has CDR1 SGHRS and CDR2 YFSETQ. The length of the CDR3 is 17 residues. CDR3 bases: TGCGCCAGCAGCTTGAAGGCAGGCCTGAGCTCCTACAATGAGCAGTTCTTC. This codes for CASSLKAGLSSYNEQFF.

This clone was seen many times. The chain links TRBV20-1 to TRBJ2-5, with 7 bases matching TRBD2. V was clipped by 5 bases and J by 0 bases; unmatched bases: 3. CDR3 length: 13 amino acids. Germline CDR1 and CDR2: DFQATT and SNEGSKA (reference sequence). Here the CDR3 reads CSAGGLYQETQYF. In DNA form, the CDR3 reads TGCAGTGCTGGGGGACTATACCAAGAGACCCAGTACTTC.

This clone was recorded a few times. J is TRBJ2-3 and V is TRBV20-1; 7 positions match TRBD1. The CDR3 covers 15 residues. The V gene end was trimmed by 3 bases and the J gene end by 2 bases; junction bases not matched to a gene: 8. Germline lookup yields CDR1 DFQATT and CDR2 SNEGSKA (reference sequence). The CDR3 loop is CSASPRGKNTDTQYF. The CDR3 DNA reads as TGCAGTGCTAGCCCCAGGGGGAAGAACACAGATACGCAGTATTTT.

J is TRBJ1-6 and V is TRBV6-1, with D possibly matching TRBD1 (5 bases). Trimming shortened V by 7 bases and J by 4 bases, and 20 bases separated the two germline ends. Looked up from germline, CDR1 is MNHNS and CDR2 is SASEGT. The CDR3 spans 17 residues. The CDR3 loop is CASTHSPGGGYNSPLHF. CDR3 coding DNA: TGTGCCAGCACCCACTCACCCGGGGGGGGTTATAATTCACCCCTCCACTTT.

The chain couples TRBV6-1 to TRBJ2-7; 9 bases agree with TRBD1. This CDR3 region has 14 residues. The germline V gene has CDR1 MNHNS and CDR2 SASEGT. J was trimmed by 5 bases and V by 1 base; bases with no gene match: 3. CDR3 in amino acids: CASSEDRGLDEQYF. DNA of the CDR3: TGTGCCAGCAGTGAAGACAGGGGGCTAGACGAGCAGTACTTC.

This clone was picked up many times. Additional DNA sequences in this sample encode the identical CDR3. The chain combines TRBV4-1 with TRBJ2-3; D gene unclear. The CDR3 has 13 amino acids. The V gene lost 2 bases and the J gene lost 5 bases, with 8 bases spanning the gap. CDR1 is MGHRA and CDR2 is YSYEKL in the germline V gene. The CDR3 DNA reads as TGCGCCAGCAGCCAAAGAAGAGGAGATACGCAGTATTTT. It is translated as CASSQRRGDTQYF.

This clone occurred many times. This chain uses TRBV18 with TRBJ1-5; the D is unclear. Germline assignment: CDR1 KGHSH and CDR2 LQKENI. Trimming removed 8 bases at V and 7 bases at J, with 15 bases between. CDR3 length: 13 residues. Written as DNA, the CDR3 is TGTGCCAGCCCACTAGGCAGCGGGCAGCCCCAGCATTTT. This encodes CASPLGSGQPQHF.

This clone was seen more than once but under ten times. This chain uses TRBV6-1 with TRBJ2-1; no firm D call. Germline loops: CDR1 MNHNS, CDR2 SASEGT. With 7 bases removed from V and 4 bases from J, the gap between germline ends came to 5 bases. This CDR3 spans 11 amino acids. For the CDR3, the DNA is TGTGCCAGCACCGGGTACAATGAGCAGTTCTTC. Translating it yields CASTGYNEQFF.

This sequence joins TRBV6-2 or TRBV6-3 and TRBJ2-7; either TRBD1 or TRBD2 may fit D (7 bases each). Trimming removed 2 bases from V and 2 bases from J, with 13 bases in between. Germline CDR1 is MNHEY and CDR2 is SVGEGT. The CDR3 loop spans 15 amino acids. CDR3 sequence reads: CASSYRGDSPYEQYF. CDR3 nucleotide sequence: TGTGCCAGCAGTTACCGGGGGGACAGCCCCTACGAGCAGTACTTC.

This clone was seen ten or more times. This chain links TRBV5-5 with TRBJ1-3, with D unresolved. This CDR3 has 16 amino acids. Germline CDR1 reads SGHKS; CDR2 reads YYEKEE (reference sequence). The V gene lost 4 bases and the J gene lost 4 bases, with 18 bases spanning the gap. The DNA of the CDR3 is TGTGCCAGCAGCCCGTGGATGGGGTTGGGGGGAAACACCATATATTTT. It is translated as CASSPWMGLGGNTIYF.

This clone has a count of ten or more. CDR3 sequence: CASSSTGTGGREQYF. DNA of the CDR3: TGTGCCAGCAGCTCCACCGGGACAGGGGGCCGCGAGCAGTACTTC. V and J are TRBV7-9 and TRBJ2-7; 12 nucleotides match TRBD1. With V trimmed by 4 bases and J by 6 bases, 7 bases remained unmatched. CDR1 and CDR2 from the germline V gene are SEHNR and FQNEAQ (reference sequence). The CDR3 runs to 15 residues.

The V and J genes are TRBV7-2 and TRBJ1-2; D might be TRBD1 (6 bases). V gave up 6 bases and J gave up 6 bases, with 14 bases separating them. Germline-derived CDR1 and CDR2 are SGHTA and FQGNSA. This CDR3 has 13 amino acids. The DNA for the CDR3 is TGTGCCAGCAGTCGTCGACAGGCTCATGGCTACACCTTC. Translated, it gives CASSRRQAHGYTF.

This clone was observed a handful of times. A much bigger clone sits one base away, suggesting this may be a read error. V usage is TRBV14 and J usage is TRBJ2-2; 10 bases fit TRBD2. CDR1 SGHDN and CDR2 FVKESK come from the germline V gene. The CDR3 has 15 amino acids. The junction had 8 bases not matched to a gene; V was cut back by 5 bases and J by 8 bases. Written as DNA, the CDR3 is TGTGCCAGCAGCTATCCGGGACTAGCGTCTGGGGAGCTGTTTTTT. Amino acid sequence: CASSYPGLASGELFF.

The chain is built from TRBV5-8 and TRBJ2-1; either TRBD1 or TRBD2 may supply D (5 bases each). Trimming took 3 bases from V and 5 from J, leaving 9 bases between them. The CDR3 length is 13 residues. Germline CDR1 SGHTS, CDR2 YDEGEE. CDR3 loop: CASSWDANNEQFF. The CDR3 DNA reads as TGTGCCAGCAGCTGGGACGCTAACAATGAGCAGTTCTTC.

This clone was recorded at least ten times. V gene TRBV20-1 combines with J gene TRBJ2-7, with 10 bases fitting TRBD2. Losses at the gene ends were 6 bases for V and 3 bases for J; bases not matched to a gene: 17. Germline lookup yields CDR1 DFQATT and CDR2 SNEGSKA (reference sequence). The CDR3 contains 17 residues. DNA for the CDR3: TGCAGTGCCCAAACCGGGCTAGCGGGGGACGCGGGCTACGAGCAGTACTTC. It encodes CSAQTGLAGDAGYEQYF.

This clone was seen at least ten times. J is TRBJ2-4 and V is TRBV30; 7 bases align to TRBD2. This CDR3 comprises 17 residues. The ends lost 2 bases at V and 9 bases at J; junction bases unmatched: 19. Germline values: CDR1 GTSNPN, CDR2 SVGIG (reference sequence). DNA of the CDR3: TGTGCCTGGAGTCCCCCTTTAGGGCTAGCGGATAGGCCCATTCAGTACTTC. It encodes CAWSPPLGLADRPIQYF.

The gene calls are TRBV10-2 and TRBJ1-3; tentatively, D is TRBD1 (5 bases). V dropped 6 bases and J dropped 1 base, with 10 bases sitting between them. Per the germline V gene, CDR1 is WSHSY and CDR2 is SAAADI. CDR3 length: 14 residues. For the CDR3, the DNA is TGCGCCAGCAGGGGGGGGACTTCTGGAAACACCATATATTTT. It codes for CASRGGTSGNTIYF.

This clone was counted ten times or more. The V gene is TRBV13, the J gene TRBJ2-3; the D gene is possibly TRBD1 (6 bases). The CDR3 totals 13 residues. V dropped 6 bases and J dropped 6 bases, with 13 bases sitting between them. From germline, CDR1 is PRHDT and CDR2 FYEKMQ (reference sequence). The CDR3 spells CASRGRGYDTQYF. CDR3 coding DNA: TGTGCCAGCAGGGGCAGGGGTTATGATACGCAGTATTTT.

CDR3 coding DNA: TGTGCCAGTAGTACCCGGACAGGTATCAACTACGAGCAGTACTTC. It yields the protein CASSTRTGINYEQYF. This chain uses TRBV19 with TRBJ2-7; the match to TRBD1 covers 7 bases. CDR1 and CDR2 (germline): LNHDA, SQIVND (reference sequence). The V segment lost 4 bases and the J segment 3 bases; nucleotides outside the gene matches: 9. The CDR3 consists of 15 residues. Based on the CDR3 plus reference TRBV19 and TRBJ2-7, the full variable domain is DGGITQSPKYLFRKEGQNVTLSCEQNLNHDAMYWYRQDPGQGLRLIYYSQIVNDFQKGDIAEGYSVSREKKESFPLTVTSAQKNPTAFYLCASSTRTGINYEQYFGPGTRLTVT.

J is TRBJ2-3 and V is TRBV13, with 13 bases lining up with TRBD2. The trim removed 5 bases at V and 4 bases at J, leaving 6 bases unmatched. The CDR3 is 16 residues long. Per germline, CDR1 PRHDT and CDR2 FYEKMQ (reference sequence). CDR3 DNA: TGTGCCAGCAGCCGAAGGACTAGCGGGAGCGCAGATACGCAGTATTTT. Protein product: CASSRRTSGSADTQYF.

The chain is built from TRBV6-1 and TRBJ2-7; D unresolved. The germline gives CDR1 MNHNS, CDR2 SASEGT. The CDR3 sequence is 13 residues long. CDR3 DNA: TGTGCTACGCATACGGCGGCCCCGCGCGAGCAGTACTTC. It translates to CATHTAAPREQYF.

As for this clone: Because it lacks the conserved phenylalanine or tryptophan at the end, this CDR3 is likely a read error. CDR3 amino acids: CASSNPPEASYQQYS. In nucleotides, the CDR3 is TGTGCCAGCTCCAATCCGCCGGAAGCCTCCTACCAGCAGTACTCC. The rearrangement uses TRBV7-2 and TRBJ2-7; D gene unclear. Per germline, CDR1 SGHTA and CDR2 FQGNSA. The CDR3 spans 15 residues.

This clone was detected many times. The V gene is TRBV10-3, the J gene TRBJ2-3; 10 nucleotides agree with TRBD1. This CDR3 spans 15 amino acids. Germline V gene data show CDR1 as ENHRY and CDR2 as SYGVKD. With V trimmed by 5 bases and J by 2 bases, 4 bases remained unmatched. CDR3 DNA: TGTGCCATCAGTCCCGGGACAGGGGACACAGATACGCAGTATTTT. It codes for CAISPGTGDTDTQYF.

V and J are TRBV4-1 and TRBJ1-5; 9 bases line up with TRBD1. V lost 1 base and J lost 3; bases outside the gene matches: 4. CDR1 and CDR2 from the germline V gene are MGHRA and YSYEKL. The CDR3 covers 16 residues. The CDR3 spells CASSQGGTGLNQPQHF. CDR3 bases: TGCGCCAGCAGCCAAGGAGGGACAGGGCTCAATCAGCCCCAGCATTTT.

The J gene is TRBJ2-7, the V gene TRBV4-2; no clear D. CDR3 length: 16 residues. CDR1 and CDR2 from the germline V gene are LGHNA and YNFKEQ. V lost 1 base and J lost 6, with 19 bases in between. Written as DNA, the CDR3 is TGTGCCAGCAGCCAAGTAGGACCCGGGCAGGTGAGCGAGCAGTACTTC. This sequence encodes CASSQVGPGQVSEQYF.

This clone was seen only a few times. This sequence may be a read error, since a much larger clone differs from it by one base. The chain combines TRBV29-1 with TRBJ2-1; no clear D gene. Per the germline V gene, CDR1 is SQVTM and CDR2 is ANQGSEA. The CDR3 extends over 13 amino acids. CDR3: CSVEEGYYNEQLF. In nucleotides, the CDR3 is TGCAGCGTTGAAGAGGGGTACTACAATGAGCAGCTCTTC.

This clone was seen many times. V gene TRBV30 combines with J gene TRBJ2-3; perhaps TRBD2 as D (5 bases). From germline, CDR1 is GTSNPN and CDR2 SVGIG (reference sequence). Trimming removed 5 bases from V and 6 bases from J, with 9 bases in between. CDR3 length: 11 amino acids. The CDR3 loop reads CAWSRGDTQYF. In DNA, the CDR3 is TGTGCCTGGTCGCGCGGGGATACGCAGTATTTT.